The rows below give T cell receptor beta chains drawn from one sample of a study of cytomegalovirus exposure and HLA in healthy donors. TCRdb keeps only in-frame clones here, not all; method: immunoSEQ multiplex PCR. The data contain about 130,000 clones, roughly 77% of them singletons. Sequenced sample: PBMCs. These TCRs come from a woman in her 40s in good health and CMV-seropositive. Each CDR3 is given without its conserved first and last residue. D genes are given only for firm matches.

len: 13; v_gene: TRBV2; d_gene: NA; CDR3aa: ASRTGDLRDSPLH
len: 10; v_gene: TRBV12-5; d_gene: NA; CDR3aa: ASGLTDQPQH
len: 13; v_gene: TRBV9; d_gene: NA; CDR3aa: ASSVGPGANYGYT
len: 12; v_gene: TRBV6-5; d_gene: NA; CDR3aa: ASSETYSNTEAF
len: 15; v_gene: TRBV28; d_gene: TRBD2; CDR3aa: ASSPRGLAVSYNEQF
len: 10; v_gene: TRBV5-1; d_gene: NA; CDR3aa: ASSLGRDEAF
len: 15; v_gene: TRBV5-6; d_gene: TRBD2; CDR3aa: ASSLVFLAGGPGEQF
len: 11; v_gene: TRBV27; d_gene: NA; CDR3aa: ASSPMSHNEQF
len: 14; v_gene: TRBV7-9; d_gene: NA; CDR3aa: ASNYPGAGGTDTQY
len: 12; v_gene: TRBV10-3; d_gene: NA; CDR3aa: AIQAGTSTDTQY
len: 11; v_gene: TRBV6-4; d_gene: TRBD1; CDR3aa: ASSEGQSYGYT
len: 13; v_gene: TRBV7-9; d_gene: TRBD2; CDR3aa: SSSDSGGSTDTQY
len: 13; v_gene: TRBV4-1; d_gene: NA; CDR3aa: ASSRGGGSGQPQH
len: 12; v_gene: TRBV7-2; d_gene: NA; CDR3aa: ASSLAGVNNEQF
len: 11; v_gene: TRBV4-2; d_gene: TRBD1; CDR3aa: ASSKGQIYGYT
len: 12; v_gene: TRBV10-3; d_gene: NA; CDR3aa: AISDPLGLDTQY
len: 14; v_gene: TRBV28; d_gene: TRBD2; CDR3aa: ASIKSYGRADGELF
len: 13; v_gene: TRBV19; d_gene: TRBD2; CDR3aa: ASSKLAGGEETQY
len: 13; v_gene: TRBV5-1; d_gene: TRBD1; CDR3aa: ASSYSGQGSGGYT
len: 13; v_gene: TRBV7-9; d_gene: NA; CDR3aa: ASNHVGLGDSPLH
len: 8; v_gene: TRBV2; d_gene: NA; CDR3aa: ASTRETQY
len: 11; v_gene: TRBV7-3; d_gene: NA; CDR3aa: ASSPARGAEAF
len: 13; v_gene: TRBV6-1; d_gene: NA; CDR3aa: ASTEDSFSGNTIY
len: 13; v_gene: TRBV5-1; d_gene: NA; CDR3aa: ASRPILQATYGYT
len: 14; v_gene: TRBV6-1; d_gene: NA; CDR3aa: ASSGLNGTLNYEQY
len: 8; v_gene: TRBV20-1; d_gene: NA; CDR3aa: SATRREQY
len: 12; v_gene: TRBV9; d_gene: TRBD1; CDR3aa: ASSVVGQDYGYT
len: 12; v_gene: TRBV5-1; d_gene: NA; CDR3aa: ASTSGPGSDEQF
len: 11; v_gene: TRBV25-1; d_gene: NA; CDR3aa: ASSVGINYGYT
len: 12; v_gene: TRBV7-3; d_gene: NA; CDR3aa: ASSLAGNSYEQY
len: 14; v_gene: TRBV2; d_gene: NA; CDR3aa: ASSVQGSSSNSPLH
len: 12; v_gene: TRBV6-1; d_gene: NA; CDR3aa: ASSESAGYNEQF
len: 12; v_gene: TRBV5-5; d_gene: NA; CDR3aa: ASSLPEGSETQY
len: 14; v_gene: TRBV14; d_gene: NA; CDR3aa: ASSQDLDTQTDTQY
len: 10; v_gene: TRBV29-1; d_gene: NA; CDR3aa: SGGGTYNEQF
len: 13; v_gene: TRBV10-1; d_gene: NA; CDR3aa: ASSPAGADTGELF
len: 12; v_gene: TRBV5-1; d_gene: TRBD1; CDR3aa: ASRDRVNTGELF
len: 12; v_gene: TRBV9; d_gene: NA; CDR3aa: ASSVAGNYNEQF
len: 15; v_gene: TRBV7-9; d_gene: TRBD1; CDR3aa: ASSLVESQGYYNEQF
len: 10; v_gene: TRBV5-4; d_gene: NA; CDR3aa: ASSLGGGPLH
len: 14; v_gene: TRBV5-1; d_gene: TRBD1; CDR3aa: ASSLHRTGNTGELF
len: 14; v_gene: TRBV27; d_gene: TRBD1; CDR3aa: ASSPPDRGQGNTIY
len: 12; v_gene: TRBV28; d_gene: NA; CDR3aa: ASSSTGMTYEQY
len: 10; v_gene: TRBV28; d_gene: NA; CDR3aa: ASRSGNEKLF
len: 13; v_gene: TRBV10-3; d_gene: NA; CDR3aa: AISERDTSNTEAF
len: 14; v_gene: TRBV5-1; d_gene: NA; CDR3aa: ASSLRSGKNTGELF
len: 13; v_gene: TRBV2; d_gene: TRBD2; CDR3aa: ASSLLAGGGDEQF
len: 15; v_gene: TRBV5-1; d_gene: NA; CDR3aa: ASSVDPGTQGIYEQY
len: 9; v_gene: TRBV4-1; d_gene: NA; CDR3aa: ASSLGADVY
len: 11; v_gene: TRBV6-5; d_gene: TRBD1; CDR3aa: ASSQGQNYGYT
len: 12; v_gene: TRBV5-1; d_gene: NA; CDR3aa: ASSTGPGQETQY
len: 16; v_gene: TRBV18; d_gene: TRBD2; CDR3aa: ASSPDASSASGYNEQF
len: 12; v_gene: TRBV27; d_gene: TRBD1; CDR3aa: ASSKQGPAYEQY
len: 10; v_gene: TRBV27; d_gene: TRBD1; CDR3aa: ASRTWTGQQY
len: 10; v_gene: TRBV6-5; d_gene: NA; CDR3aa: ASRQGIEGYT
len: 9; v_gene: TRBV30; d_gene: NA; CDR3aa: AWSPDRTAF
len: 13; v_gene: TRBV5-1; d_gene: TRBD2; CDR3aa: ASSQGTSGPAEQY
len: 11; v_gene: TRBV6-6; d_gene: TRBD1; CDR3aa: ASRGTVHTEAF
len: 13; v_gene: TRBV9; d_gene: NA; CDR3aa: ASSGRGPSYNEQF
len: 9; v_gene: TRBV20-1; d_gene: NA; CDR3aa: SLPGNTEAF